This passage covers 11 T cell receptor beta chains from one sample sequenced in a study of cytomegalovirus exposure and HLA in healthy donors. Both 60 Vbeta primers and 13 Jbeta primers went into the PCR. The table came from immunoSEQ multiplex PCR; TCRdb's copy has only in-frame clones and leaves some out. The data contain about 150,000 clones, roughly four fifths of them singletons. Sequencing was performed on PBMCs. All receptors come from a man between 18 and 29 years old in good health and CMV-seronegative.

V gene TRBV5-1 combines with J gene TRBJ2-7; D may be TRBD1 (6 bases). CDR1 and CDR2 from the germline V gene are SGHRS and YFSETQ. V was shortened by 4 bases and J by 2 bases, with 19 bases between the two germline ends. The CDR3 loop spans 16 amino acids. The CDR3 loop reads CASSQAPTGRTYEQYF. The CDR3 DNA reads as TGCGCCAGCAGCCAGGCCCCGACAGGAAGAACCTACGAGCAGTACTTC.

The V and J genes are TRBV28 and TRBJ1-2; maybe TRBD1 (5 bases). The V and J ends lost 7 bases and 2 bases respectively, with 14 bases between them. This CDR3 has 14 amino acids. Germline V gene data show CDR1 as MDHEN and CDR2 as SYDVKM. This CDR3 reads CASIPGGANYGYTF. DNA for the CDR3: TGTGCCAGCATCCCAGGTGGGGCAAACTATGGCTACACCTTC.

V usage is TRBV29-1 and J usage is TRBJ1-3; D not resolved. The length of the CDR3 is 12 residues. Germline CDR1 and CDR2: SQVTM and ANQGSEA. Trimming took off 8 bases at V and 0 bases at J, with 8 bases between the two ends. CDR3 nucleotides: TGCAGCACCAGAAACTCTGGAAACACCATATATTTT. Translating gives CSTRNSGNTIYF.

The rearrangement links TRBV29-1 to TRBJ2-7; 8 bases line up with TRBD1. Losses at the gene ends were 7 bases for V and 7 bases for J; bases not matched to a gene: 12. The CDR3 totals 13 residues. Germline V gives CDR1 SQVTM, CDR2 ANQGSEA. The CDR3, as DNA: TGCAGCGCCGCCGACAGGGGACGCCGGGAGCAGTACTTC. It codes for CSAADRGRREQYF.

The V and J genes are TRBV28 and TRBJ1-2; D unclear. Germline V gene lookup returns CDR1 MDHEN and CDR2 SYDVKM. The V end lost 3 bases, the J end lost 8 bases, and 10 bases lay between the germline ends. The CDR3 extends over 12 amino acids. This CDR3 is CASSLDAGGYTF. CDR3 coding DNA: TGTGCCAGCAGTTTGGACGCGGGGGGCTACACCTTC.

The rearrangement joins TRBV5-8 to TRBJ1-5, with TRBD1 matching 7 bases. J lost 10 bases, V lost 2 bases, and 6 bases had no gene match. The CDR3 has 13 amino acids. Germline V gene sequence: CDR1 SGHTS, CDR2 YDEGEE. The CDR3 DNA follows: TGTGCCAGCAGCTTCCTTTGGGACAGCCCCCAGCATTTT. Residues: CASSFLWDSPQHF.

This clone was seen a few times. The V call is TRBV6-5, the J call TRBJ2-7; D perhaps matches TRBD2 (5 bases). From germline, CDR1 is MNHEY and CDR2 SVGAGI. Trimming took 0 bases from V and 1 from J, leaving 10 bases between them. The CDR3 contains 15 residues. Written as DNA, the CDR3 is TGTGCCAGCAGTTACTCTTGGACTTCTTCCTACGAGCAGTACTTC. It encodes CASSYSWTSSYEQYF.

This clone was seen a handful of times. The chain couples TRBV6-5 to TRBJ2-3; D ambiguous. The ends were cut back, 7 bases at V and 1 base at J, with 9 bases in the middle. CDR3 length: 13 amino acids. CDR1 and CDR2 (germline): MNHEY, SVGAGI. The CDR3, as DNA: TGTGCCAGCATCTCAACAGGCACAGATACGCAGTATTTT. Its translation is CASISTGTDTQYF.

V and J are TRBV7-3 and TRBJ2-3; the D gene is possibly TRBD1 (6 bases). The CDR3 is 15 amino acids. V lost 4 bases and J 1 base, leaving 12 bases between the germline ends. CDR1 is SGHTA, CDR2 FQGTGA, per germline. In DNA form, the CDR3 reads TGTGCCAGCAGCTCACAGGGATCGGGCACAGATACGCAGTATTTT. Amino acid sequence: CASSSQGSGTDTQYF.

This chain joins TRBV6-5 and TRBJ2-7; D is possibly TRBD1 (6 bases). V lost 4 bases to trimming and J lost 2 bases, with 9 bases between them. This CDR3 contains 13 residues. CDR1 MNHEY and CDR2 SVGAGI come from the germline V gene. In DNA form, the CDR3 reads TGTGCCAGCAGTTTAGGGGGTCCCTACGAGCAGTACTTC. It is translated as CASSLGGPYEQYF.

V and J are TRBV5-1 and TRBJ2-1; 8 bases match TRBD2. Germline V gives CDR1 SGHRS, CDR2 YFSETQ. The CDR3 covers 15 residues. J was trimmed by 7 bases and V by 3 bases; bases with no gene match: 9. Here the CDR3 DNA reads TGCGCCAGCAGCTCTGAAGCGGGAGCGGAGAATGAGCAGTTCTTC. Encoded protein: CASSSEAGAENEQFF.